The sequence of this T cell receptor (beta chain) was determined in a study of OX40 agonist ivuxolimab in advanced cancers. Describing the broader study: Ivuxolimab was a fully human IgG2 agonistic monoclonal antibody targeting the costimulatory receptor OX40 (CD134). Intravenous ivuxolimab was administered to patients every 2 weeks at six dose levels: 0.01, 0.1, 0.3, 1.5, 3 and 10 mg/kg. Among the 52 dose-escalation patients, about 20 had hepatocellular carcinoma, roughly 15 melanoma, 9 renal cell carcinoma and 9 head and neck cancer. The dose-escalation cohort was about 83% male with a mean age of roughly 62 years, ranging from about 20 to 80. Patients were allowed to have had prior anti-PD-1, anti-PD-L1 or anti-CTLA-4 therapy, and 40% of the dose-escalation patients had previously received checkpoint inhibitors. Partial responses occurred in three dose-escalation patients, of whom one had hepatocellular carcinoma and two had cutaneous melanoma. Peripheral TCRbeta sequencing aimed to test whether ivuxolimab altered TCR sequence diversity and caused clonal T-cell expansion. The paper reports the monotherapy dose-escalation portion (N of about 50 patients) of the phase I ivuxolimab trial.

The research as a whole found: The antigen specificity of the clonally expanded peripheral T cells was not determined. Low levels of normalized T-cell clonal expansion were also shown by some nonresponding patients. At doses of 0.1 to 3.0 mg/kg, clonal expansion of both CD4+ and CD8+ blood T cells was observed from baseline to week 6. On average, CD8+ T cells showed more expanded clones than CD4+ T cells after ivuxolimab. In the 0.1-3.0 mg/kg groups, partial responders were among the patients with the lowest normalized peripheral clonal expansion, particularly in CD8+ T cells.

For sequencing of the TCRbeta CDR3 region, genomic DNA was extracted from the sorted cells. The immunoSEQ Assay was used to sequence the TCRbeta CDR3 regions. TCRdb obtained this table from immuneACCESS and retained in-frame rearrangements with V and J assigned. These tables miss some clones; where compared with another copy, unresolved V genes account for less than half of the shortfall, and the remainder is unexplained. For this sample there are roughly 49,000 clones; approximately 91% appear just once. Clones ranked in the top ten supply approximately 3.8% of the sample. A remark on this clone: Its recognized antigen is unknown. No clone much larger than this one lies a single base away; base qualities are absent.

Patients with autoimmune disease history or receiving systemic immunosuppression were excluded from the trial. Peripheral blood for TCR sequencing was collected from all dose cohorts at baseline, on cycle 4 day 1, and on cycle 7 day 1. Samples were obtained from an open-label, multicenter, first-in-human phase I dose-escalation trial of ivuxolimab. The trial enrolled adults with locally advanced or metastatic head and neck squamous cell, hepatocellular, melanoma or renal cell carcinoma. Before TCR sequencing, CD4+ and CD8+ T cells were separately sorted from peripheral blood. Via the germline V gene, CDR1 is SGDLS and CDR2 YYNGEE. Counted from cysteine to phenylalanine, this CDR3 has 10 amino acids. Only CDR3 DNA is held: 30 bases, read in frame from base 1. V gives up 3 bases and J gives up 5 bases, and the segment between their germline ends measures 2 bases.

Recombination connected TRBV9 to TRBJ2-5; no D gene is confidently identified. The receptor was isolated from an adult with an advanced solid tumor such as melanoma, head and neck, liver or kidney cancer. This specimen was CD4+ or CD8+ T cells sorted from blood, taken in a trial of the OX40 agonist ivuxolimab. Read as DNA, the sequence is TGTGCCAGCAGCGGGGAGACCCAGTACTTC. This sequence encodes CASSGETQYF.